This is a list of T cell receptor beta chains from one sample in a study of Ad26.COV2.S vaccination and SARS-CoV-2 variants. The method was immunoSEQ multiplex PCR; TCRdb's version includes in-frame clones alone and lacks a portion of them. Of hundreds of thousands of clones detected, roughly nine tenths appear once; the ten largest clones hold approximately 2.5%. This material consisted of peripheral blood, taken in a trial of Ad26.COV2.S vaccine versus placebo. The receptors were sampled from a person aged 18-65 years who received the Ad26.COV2.S COVID-19 vaccine or a placebo. Each CDR3 is given with its conserved first and last residue. A D gene is named only where the DNA matches it firmly. Clone size is shown for a subset of rows, as once, few, many or a class of expanded clone.

DNA: TGTGCCAGCAAGGTATTTGTAGGCGGTCAGCCCCAGCATTTT
CDR3: CASKVFVGGQPQHF
size: -
V: TRBV6-5
J: TRBJ1-5
D: -

DNA: TGTGCCAGCAGCCAATCTCCCGGGACAGGGCCCGCAGATACGCAGTATTTT
CDR3: CASSQSPGTGPADTQYF
size: -
V: TRBV3-1/TRBV3-2
J: TRBJ2-3
D: TRBD1

DNA: TGTGCCAGCTCACCAGGGGCTAGTCAGCCCCAGCATTTT
CDR3: CASSPGASQPQHF
size: few
V: TRBV18
J: TRBJ1-5
D: -

DNA: TGTGCCAGCAGCTCCGATACCACCTACGAGCAGTACTTC
CDR3: CASSSDTTYEQYF
size: -
V: TRBV5-5
J: TRBJ2-7
D: -

DNA: TGTGCCAGCAGCGTGTTGTCGGGGGTTGTCACCGGGGAGCTGTTTTTT
CDR3: CASSVLSGVVTGELFF
size: -
V: TRBV9
J: TRBJ2-2
D: -

DNA: TGTGCCAGCAGTCGACAGCTTAGGGCGAATCAGCCCCAGCATTTT
CDR3: CASSRQLRANQPQHF
size: few
V: TRBV2
J: TRBJ1-5
D: -

DNA: TGTGCCAGCAGCGTCTCTGGGGGGTATTACACTGAAGCTTTCTTT
CDR3: CASSVSGGYYTEAFF
size: -
V: TRBV11-3
J: TRBJ1-1
D: -

DNA: TGTGCCAGCAGTTATGGGACAGGGTTCTACAATGAGCAGTTCTTC
CDR3: CASSYGTGFYNEQFF
size: -
V: TRBV6-2/TRBV6-3
J: TRBJ2-1
D: TRBD1

DNA: TGTGCCAGCAGCCCACCTTTGTTGGGGGCGGATGGCTACACCTTC
CDR3: CASSPPLLGADGYTF
size: few
V: TRBV6-5
J: TRBJ1-2
D: -

DNA: TGTGCCAGCAGCCAAGAAGATGGGTCCGGAAAAGAAAAACTGTTTTTT
CDR3: CASSQEDGSGKEKLFF
size: -
V: TRBV4-2
J: TRBJ1-4
D: -

DNA: TGTGCCAGCACCCCAACGGGGGTGGGTTTTGGGGAGACCCAGTACTTC
CDR3: CASTPTGVGFGETQYF
size: -
V: TRBV3-1/TRBV3-2
J: TRBJ2-5
D: -

DNA: TGCGCCAGCAGCTTGCCCCGACAGGGACTAGCTTTCTTT
CDR3: CASSLPRQGLAFF
size: -
V: TRBV5-1
J: TRBJ1-1
D: TRBD1

DNA: TGCGCCAGCAGCCAAAGACTAGCGGGCAACAATGAGCAGTTCTTC
CDR3: CASSQRLAGNNEQFF
size: -
V: TRBV4-3
J: TRBJ2-1
D: TRBD2

DNA: TGCGCCAGCAGCCTCCGACAGGGCACAGATACGCAGTATTTT
CDR3: CASSLRQGTDTQYF
size: -
V: TRBV5-1
J: TRBJ2-3
D: -

DNA: TGCGCCAGCAGCCAGGGGACCGGGGACGGCAATCAGCCCCAGCATTTT
CDR3: CASSQGTGDGNQPQHF
size: -
V: TRBV4-3
J: TRBJ1-5
D: -

DNA: TGCGCCAGCAGCCAGGATCTAGCGGGGGGGCCGAAGACCCAGTACTTC
CDR3: CASSQDLAGGPKTQYF
size: -
V: TRBV4-3
J: TRBJ2-5
D: TRBD2

DNA: TGCGCCAGCAGTCGCGGGACTAATGAAAAACTGTTTTTT
CDR3: CASSRGTNEKLFF
size: -
V: TRBV5-1
J: TRBJ1-4
D: -

DNA: TGTGCCTGCGGGGATTGGGGTGAAAAACTGTTTTTT
CDR3: CACGDWGEKLFF
size: -
V: TRBV30
J: TRBJ1-4
D: -

DNA: TGCGCCAGCAGCTTGAGGGCAACAGCGGCTAGCTCCTACGAGCAGTACTTC
CDR3: CASSLRATAASSYEQYF
size: -
V: TRBV5-1
J: TRBJ2-7
D: -

DNA: TGTGCCAGCAGCCCCGACGGGGCCTCTGGGGCCAACGTCCTGACTTTC
CDR3: CASSPDGASGANVLTF
size: few
V: TRBV7-3
J: TRBJ2-6
D: -

DNA: TGTGCCAGCTCACCAGGCGGCCTGGGTGGGCAGCCCCAGCATTTT
CDR3: CASSPGGLGGQPQHF
size: -
V: TRBV18
J: TRBJ1-5
D: -

DNA: TGTGCCAGCAGCTTAAAAGGTGGATATGGCTACACCTTC
CDR3: CASSLKGGYGYTF
size: -
V: TRBV7-2
J: TRBJ1-2
D: -

DNA: TGTGCCAGTAGTATAATGGGGAACACCGGGGAGCTGTTTTTT
CDR3: CASSIMGNTGELFF
size: once
V: TRBV19
J: TRBJ2-2
D: -

DNA: TGTGCCAGTAGACGGACCGTGAACACTGAAGCTTTCTTT
CDR3: CASRRTVNTEAFF
size: -
V: TRBV19
J: TRBJ1-1
D: -

DNA: TGTGCCAGTACCCCCCCGCCGGGGAGCCACCTCGACTATAGCAATCAGCCCCAGCATTTT
CDR3: CASTPPPGSHLDYSNQPQHF
size: -
V: TRBV19
J: TRBJ1-5
D: -

DNA: TGTGCCAGCTCACCATTGTCACAAGGAGAGACCCAGTACTTC
CDR3: CASSPLSQGETQYF
size: -
V: TRBV18
J: TRBJ2-5
D: -

DNA: TGCGCCAGCAGCTTGCCCCGGGACAGTTGGTGGCAGCCCCAGCATTTT
CDR3: CASSLPRDSWWQPQHF
size: -
V: TRBV5-1
J: TRBJ1-5
D: TRBD1

DNA: TGTGCCAGCATTGGGACAGGGGGCGCAAACTACGAGCAGTACTTC
CDR3: CASIGTGGANYEQYF
size: few
V: TRBV2
J: TRBJ2-7
D: TRBD1

DNA: TGTGCCAGCAGAACAACTAGCGGCCAAGAGACCCAGTACTTC
CDR3: CASRTTSGQETQYF
size: -
V: TRBV2
J: TRBJ2-5
D: TRBD2

DNA: TGTGCCAGCAGCCAAGAAGTGTCAGCGGGACTAGCGGACACCGGGGAGCTGTTTTTT
CDR3: CASSQEVSAGLADTGELFF
size: -
V: TRBV3-1/TRBV3-2
J: TRBJ2-2
D: TRBD2

DNA: TGTGCCAGCAGCTTATATTTGAGGGACCCCGCAAACACCATATATTTT
CDR3: CASSLYLRDPANTIYF
size: -
V: TRBV7-2
J: TRBJ1-3
D: -

DNA: TGTGCCAGCAGCGGATCAAGCTATAACTATGGCTACACCTTC
CDR3: CASSGSSYNYGYTF
size: -
V: TRBV14
J: TRBJ1-2
D: -

DNA: TGTGCCAGCAGCGTCTACTTGGACAGGCCGAATGAGCAGTTCTTC
CDR3: CASSVYLDRPNEQFF
size: -
V: TRBV9
J: TRBJ2-1
D: TRBD1

DNA: TGTGCCAGCAGCTTACTTGGGGCGCCTGGAAACACCATATATTTT
CDR3: CASSLLGAPGNTIYF
size: once
V: TRBV7-2
J: TRBJ1-3
D: -

DNA: TGCGCCAGCAGCTTAACTGGCAGGGGTGATCAGCCCCAGCATTTT
CDR3: CASSLTGRGDQPQHF
size: few
V: TRBV5-1
J: TRBJ1-5
D: -

DNA: TGTGCCAGCAGCCAAGTTCTAGCGGGGGGCACCTACAATGAGCAGTTCTTC
CDR3: CASSQVLAGGTYNEQFF
size: few
V: TRBV3-1/TRBV3-2
J: TRBJ2-1
D: TRBD2

DNA: TGTGCCAGCAGTTCCCCTTTACGACAGGGTCACAATGAGCAGTTCTTC
CDR3: CASSSPLRQGHNEQFF
size: -
V: TRBV28
J: TRBJ2-1
D: TRBD1

DNA: TGTGCCAGCAGTCCCCCGGGACAGTACCACAATGAGCAGTTCTTC
CDR3: CASSPPGQYHNEQFF
size: -
V: TRBV25-1
J: TRBJ2-1
D: TRBD1

DNA: TGTGCCAGCAGCCAAGGGCTCCGACTATCCTACACTCTAGATACGCAGTATTTT
CDR3: CASSQGLRLSYTLDTQYF
size: once
V: TRBV3-1/TRBV3-2
J: TRBJ2-3
D: -

DNA: TGTGCCAGCAGTTACACCACAGGGGGCGCTTACGGCTACACCTTC
CDR3: CASSYTTGGAYGYTF
size: -
V: TRBV6-5
J: TRBJ1-2
D: TRBD1

DNA: TGTGCCAGCTCTCCCACAGAGGCCTACGAGCAGTACTTC
CDR3: CASSPTEAYEQYF
size: -
V: TRBV18
J: TRBJ2-7
D: -

DNA: TGTGCCAGCAGCTGGGACGTCCTCTATGGCTACACCTTC
CDR3: CASSWDVLYGYTF
size: -
V: TRBV5-5
J: TRBJ1-2
D: -

DNA: TGTGCCAGCAGTTGGGGGACAGGGGGTACCGGGGAGCTGTTTTTT
CDR3: CASSWGTGGTGELFF
size: few
V: TRBV27
J: TRBJ2-2
D: TRBD1

DNA: TGTGCCAGCAGCTTGTCGGGGGTAGGGTATGGCTACACCTTC
CDR3: CASSLSGVGYGYTF
size: -
V: TRBV5-6
J: TRBJ1-2
D: -

DNA: TGTGCCATCAGTGAGAGCAACGGGGCGTATAGCAATCAGCCCCAGCATTTT
CDR3: CAISESNGAYSNQPQHF
size: -
V: TRBV10-3
J: TRBJ1-5
D: -

DNA: TGTGCCGTAGAAAGGGGTAACACTGAAGCTTTCTTT
CDR3: CAVERGNTEAFF
size: -
V: TRBV7-9
J: TRBJ1-1
D: -

DNA: TGTGCCAGCAGCCAACCGGGCTACACAGATACGCAGTATTTT
CDR3: CASSQPGYTDTQYF
size: -
V: TRBV3-1/TRBV3-2
J: TRBJ2-3
D: -

DNA: TGCGCCAGCAGCTTAGCCCCAGTGACTAGCGGGGGTGCAGATACGCAGTATTTT
CDR3: CASSLAPVTSGGADTQYF
size: -
V: TRBV5-1
J: TRBJ2-3
D: TRBD2

DNA: TGTGCCAGCTCACCACAAGGGGGTGGTCAGCCCCAGCATTTT
CDR3: CASSPQGGGQPQHF
size: -
V: TRBV18
J: TRBJ1-5
D: -

DNA: TGTGCCAGCTCCCTGGGCGGAGGGGGAAGCTCACCCCTCCACTTT
CDR3: CASSLGGGGSSPLHF
size: -
V: TRBV18
J: TRBJ1-6
D: -

DNA: TGTGCCAGTAGTATTATGGGCAGCTCCTACAATGAGCAGTTCTTC
CDR3: CASSIMGSSYNEQFF
size: -
V: TRBV19
J: TRBJ2-1
D: -